Listed below are T cell receptor beta chains from one sample, sequenced in a study of CD8+ T cells in alopecia areata. Sequenced by immunoSEQ multiplex PCR; TCRdb stores in-frame clones only, minus some. The table shows approximately 98,000 clones, with under 60% occurring only once. Sequenced input: NKG2D-low CD8+ T cells sorted from blood. The receptors stem from a human donor with alopecia areata. Each CDR3 is given without its conserved first and last residue.

V gene	J gene	CDR3 protein
TRBV29-1	TRBJ2-1	SVRGGGGGNNEQF
TRBV7-2	TRBJ2-7	ASSLAGTSSYEQY
TRBV7-9	TRBJ2-3	ASSFGGLEDTQY
TRBV25-1	TRBJ2-7	ASSDPERGVYEQY
TRBV28	TRBJ2-7	ASSLSGTSANYEQY
TRBV2	TRBJ2-1	AGSPGTGLYNEQF
TRBV7-2	TRBJ2-1	ASSFGQRNEQF
TRBV7-3	TRBJ2-3	ASSPELAAATDTQY
TRBV15	TRBJ2-2	ATSRDFSPSGDGELF
TRBV5-1	TRBJ1-1	ASSFTGGMNTEAF
TRBV19	TRBJ2-7	ASSIVGRPYEQY
TRBV15	TRBJ1-2	ATSSHQTTYGYT
TRBV29-1	TRBJ1-1	SVDDSNTEAF
TRBV27	TRBJ2-1	ASLAGDNEQF
TRBV7-9	TRBJ2-7	ASDEEGLDEQY
TRBV4-1	TRBJ2-7	ASSQDLMSSYEQY
TRBV7-8	TRBJ2-2	ASIGGSGELF
TRBV29-1	TRBJ2-1	SVEARLGQF
TRBV28	TRBJ2-1	ASIPEGPHNEQF
TRBV13	TRBJ1-2	ASSLGETHGYT
TRBV2	TRBJ2-5	ASSEALREETQY
TRBV5-1	TRBJ2-7	ASSLVAGARADEQY